This is a list of T cell receptor beta chains from one sample in a study of T-cell reconstitution after alpha-beta-depleted transplantation in children. From the PCR reads, TCRdb called clonotypes with MiXCR, one entry per CDR3 protein. The sample consists of 200,000 or so distinct CDR3 sequences, approximately 8% of them appearing once. The specimen was PBMCs, mostly from graft donor cells, collected 360 days after TCRalphabeta/CD19-depleted stem cell transplant. The origin of the receptors is a male patient aged 2 to 9 who had a stem cell transplant for acute myeloid leukemia, so the T cells may come from the graft donor. The CDR3 runs from the conserved cysteine through the conserved F or W. Fields, in order: V gene, D gene, clone size, J gene, CDR3 DNA, CDR3 protein. The D gene is left open where the match is weak. Size values are once, few and many counts, or a class for expanded clones, and some rows have none.

>TRBV5-1|TRBD2|many|TRBJ2-7
TGCGCCAGCAGCTTGGGCGACAGACTAGCCGAGGAGTACTTC
CASSLGDRLAEEYF
>TRBV20-1|TRBD2|NA|TRBJ2-1
TGCAGTGCTAGATACCTAGCGGGCCTCCCAAGGTACAATGAGCAGTTCTTC
CSARYLAGLPRYNEQFF
>TRBV7-8|NA|NA|TRBJ1-3
TGTGCCAGCAGCCCCCGGGACATTGGAAACACCATATATTTT
CASSPRDIGNTIYF
>TRBV28|NA|NA|TRBJ2-7
TGTGCCAGCAGTCCTAGCGGGACAGGAGGCTACGAGCAGTACTTC
CASSPSGTGGYEQYF
>TRBV15|TRBD2|few|TRBJ2-3
TGTGCCACCCGGGGGGGCTGGGTCACAGATACGCAGTATTTT
CATRGGWVTDTQYF
>TRBV5-1|NA|NA|TRBJ1-2
TGCGCCAGCAGCCCACAGGGCTATGGCTACACCTTC
CASSPQGYGYTF
>TRBV7-3|NA|many|TRBJ2-5
TGTGCCAGCAGCCAAAACAGGGAAGAGACCCAGTACTTC
CASSQNREETQYF
>TRBV5-1|TRBD1|NA|TRBJ2-1
TGCGCCAGCAGCTTGCGCTTCCGGGACAGGGGAAACAATGAGCAGTTCTTC
CASSLRFRDRGNNEQFF
>TRBV10-3|NA|many|TRBJ2-3
TGTGCCATCACCGGCCAAGCGGGTGTGGGGTCCGCAGATACGCAGTATTTT
CAITGQAGVGSADTQYF
>TRBV7-6|TRBD1|NA|TRBJ2-1
TGTGCCAGCAGCTCAAACCGGGACAGGGGTATCTCTCGTTACAATGAGCAGTTCTTC
CASSSNRDRGISRYNEQFF
>TRBV24-1|NA|few|TRBJ2-1
TGTGCCACCAGTGGGGGTGCGGGCTACAATGAGCAGTTCTTC
CATSGGAGYNEQFF
>TRBV20-1|TRBD1|NA|TRBJ1-2
TGCAGTGCTCACAGGGGCCGAAACTATGGCTACACCTTC
CSAHRGRNYGYTF
>TRBV4-3|TRBD2|many|TRBJ2-7
TGCGCCAGCAGCCAAGGTTCTAGCGGGAACTACGAGCAGTACTTC
CASSQGSSGNYEQYF
>TRBV7-8|NA|few|TRBJ2-1
TGTGCCAGCAGCTTAGCGGGAGGAGTGTACAATGAGCAGTTCTTC
CASSLAGGVYNEQFF
>TRBV5-1|TRBD2|NA|TRBJ2-2
TGCGCCAGCAGCATAACTAGCGGGCCCACCGGGGAGCTGTTTTTT
CASSITSGPTGELFF
>TRBV5-1|NA|few|TRBJ1-5
TGCGCCAGCAGCGCAGAACCGTATAGCAATCAGCCCCAGCATTTT
CASSAEPYSNQPQHF
>TRBV7-9|TRBD2|many|TRBJ2-7
TGTGCCAGCAGCCTTACTAGCGGGACCTACGAGCAGTACTTC
CASSLTSGTYEQYF
>TRBV20-1|NA|NA|TRBJ1-2
TGCAGTGCTGGGACCTCTAACTATGGCTACACCTTC
CSAGTSNYGYTF